This T cell receptor beta chain was found in a study of shared clonotypes between healthy human individuals. About the study: Three plates each covered CD4 naive and memory; CD8 naive two, CD8 memory one.

Comment on this clone: Its target is unknown.

Data came from immunoSEQ multiplex PCR; TCRdb stores just in-frame clones and leaves some out. This table holds about 2,100,000 clones, more than 85% found once. Germline V gives CDR1 SGDLS, CDR2 YYNGEE. The CDR3 runs to 14 residues. V was trimmed by 0 bases and J by 2 bases, leaving 8 bases between them. General study points: Generation probabilities were higher for clonotypes shared across all four sorted-subset donors than for unshared ones.

Naive CD8 cells comprised CD45RO-negative, CCR7-positively selected cells, excluding terminally differentiated effector memory CD45RA+ cells. The origin of this receptor is a man between 18 and 29 years old in good health. Some clones in this sample may be carry-over from other donors' samples. The chain is built from TRBV9 and TRBJ1-2, with D unclear. Input material: naive CD8+ T cells from PBMCs. The CDR3 protein is CASSVGWGNYGYTF. For the CDR3, the DNA is TGTGCCAGCAGCGTAGGGTGGGGAAACTATGGCTACACCTTC.